This is a list of T cell receptor beta chains from one sample in a study of spatial heterogeneity in lung cancer. TCRdb used MiXCR to reprocess the 5' RACE reads, holding one entry per CDR3 protein. The table records tens of thousands of distinct CDR3 sequences, 8.5% to 10% of them present only once. The material sequenced was PBMCs, taken at follow-up. These receptors originate from a male donor with early-stage non-small cell lung cancer. Each CDR3 is given with its conserved first and last residue. The D gene is left open where the match is weak. The size of a clone is reported for some rows only, either as once, few or many, or as a class for expanded clones.

V,size,J,D,DNA,CDR3
TRBV20-1,few,TRBJ2-1,.,TGCAGTGCTAGGAGGGGGGAAAGGCAGTTCTTC,CSARRGERQFF
TRBV28,few,TRBJ2-7,.,TGTGCCAGCAGCAGCTCCAGGGTCGTGGGGTCCTACGAGCAGTACTTC,CASSSSRVVGSYEQYF
TRBV11-2,many,TRBJ2-3,TRBD1,TGTGCCAGCAGCCATAGGGCCGGACAGGGGGGACTAGATACGCAGTATTTT,CASSHRAGQGGLDTQYF
TRBV4-3,many,TRBJ2-7,.,TGCGCCAGCAGCCAAGATAGTAACGGGGGCTGGTACGAGCAGTACTTC,CASSQDSNGGWYEQYF
TRBV6-1,.,TRBJ1-6,.,TGTGCCAGCAGTGACAAGCATTTCTCCTATAATTCACCCCTCCACTTT,CASSDKHFSYNSPLHF
TRBV28,many,TRBJ2-5,.,TGTGCCAGCAGTTTTGAAGGGGCTGTAGAGACCCAGTACTTC,CASSFEGAVETQYF
TRBV7-2,many,TRBJ2-5,.,TGTGCCAGCAGCTTAGCCCAGACGCTGAGACAAGAGACCCAGTACTTC,CASSLAQTLRQETQYF
TRBV7-2,few,TRBJ2-5,TRBD1,TGTGCCAGCAGCCTCCCGACAGGGCGCGGCCAAGAGACCCAGTACTTC,CASSLPTGRGQETQYF
TRBV4-3,many,TRBJ2-7,.,TGCGCCATCAGCCAAGGGATCACCTACGAGCAGTACTTC,CAISQGITYEQYF
TRBV11-3,.,TRBJ2-1,.,TGTGCCAGCAGCTCCGGTGGGTTCGGTAATGAGCAGTTCTTC,CASSSGGFGNEQFF
TRBV7-2,many,TRBJ1-1,TRBD1,TGTGCCAGCAGCTTAGGACAGGGAGGGCCTGAAGCTTTCTTT,CASSLGQGGPEAFF
TRBV28,many,TRBJ1-5,.,TGTGCCAGCAGTCCCGGACTGGCCGGTCACAATCAGCCCCAGCATTTT,CASSPGLAGHNQPQHF
TRBV5-8,few,TRBJ2-5,.,TGTGCCAGCAGTGAAATAAGAGAGACCCAGTACTTC,CASSEIRETQYF
TRBV28,.,TRBJ1-3,.,TGTGCCAGCAGTTTGGCCGAGACAGGCTTTGTTTTCGGAAACACCATATATTTT,CASSLAETGFVFGNTIYF
TRBV6-2/TRBV6-3,.,TRBJ1-1,TRBD1,TGTGCCAGCAGTTTTACTCTCCAGGGGGCACGCGCTTTCTTT,CASSFTLQGARAFF
TRBV12-3/TRBV12-4,many,TRBJ2-1,.,TGTGCCAGCAGGAACCTAGCGAATTATGAGCAGTTCTTC,CASRNLANYEQFF
TRBV6-1,few,TRBJ2-1,.,TGTGCCAGCAGACCCGGGTTCGGTGTTGATAATGAGCAGTTCTTC,CASRPGFGVDNEQFF
TRBV4-1,few,TRBJ1-4,TRBD1,TGCGCCAGCAGCCAGCTTGGGACAGGGGGCGAAAAACTGTTTTTT,CASSQLGTGGEKLFF
TRBV7-2,.,TRBJ2-5,.,TGTGCCAGCAGCTTCGGGGTATCAGGGGAGACCCAGTACTTC,CASSFGVSGETQYF
TRBV7-2,many,TRBJ2-5,.,TGTGCCAGCAGCTTGCTGGGTGGGGTTCCAGAGACCCAGTACTTC,CASSLLGGVPETQYF
TRBV2,few,TRBJ1-2,TRBD1,TGTGCCAGCAGGCGACAGGGGGCGGACTATGGCTACACCTTC,CASRRQGADYGYTF
TRBV4-3,many,TRBJ1-1,.,TGCGCCAGCAGCCAAGGCCCGAACACTGAAGCTTTCTTT,CASSQGPNTEAFF
TRBV29-1,.,TRBJ2-7,.,TGCAGCGCAAAAGGGGGTGGCGACGAGCAGTACTTC,CSAKGGGDEQYF
TRBV20-1,.,TRBJ2-5,TRBD2,TGCAGTGCTAGAGAGAGCGGGGGGGTAGGAGAGACCCAGTACTTC,CSARESGGVGETQYF
TRBV6-4,.,TRBJ2-3,TRBD2,TGTGCCAGCAGTGTTTCCCCAGAGGGAGGGAGAGATACGCAGTATTTT,CASSVSPEGGRDTQYF
TRBV28,.,TRBJ1-2,TRBD1,TGTGCCAGCAGTTCCTCCGGGACAGGTGGCTACACCTTC,CASSSSGTGGYTF
TRBV6-5,.,TRBJ2-7,.,TGTGCCAGCAGGGGTTTGGGCGGCGAGCAGTACTTC,CASRGLGGEQYF
TRBV19,many,TRBJ2-1,TRBD1,TGTGCCAGTAGTCCCTGGACAGGGAATTTGGACAATGAGCAGTTCTTC,CASSPWTGNLDNEQFF
TRBV5-4,many,TRBJ2-7,TRBD1,TGTGCCAGCAGCCCCTGGACAGGGGATATCGAGCAGTACTTC,CASSPWTGDIEQYF
TRBV2,many,TRBJ1-2,.,TGTGCCAGCAGTCCCCAGGTCCAGAACTATGGCTACACCTTC,CASSPQVQNYGYTF
TRBV29-1,few,TRBJ1-1,.,TGCAGCGTTAGACCTTACACTGAAGCTTTCTTT,CSVRPYTEAFF
TRBV12-3/TRBV12-4,few,TRBJ2-3,.,TGTGCCAGCAGTTTCTCTAGCCTAGATACGCAGTATTTT,CASSFSSLDTQYF
TRBV5-1,few,TRBJ2-7,TRBD1,TGCGCCAGCAGTCACAGGGGGAATTCCTACGAGCAGTACTTC,CASSHRGNSYEQYF
TRBV20-1,few,TRBJ1-6,.,TGCAGTGCTAGAGACCGCAGGGGACCCCTCCACTTT,CSARDRRGPLHF
TRBV5-1,.,TRBJ2-5,TRBD2,TGCGCCAGCAGCTTGGGGACTAGCGGGGAGGAGACCCAGTACTTC,CASSLGTSGEETQYF
TRBV20-1,.,TRBJ1-6,.,TGCAGTGCTCACAGGGAAAGCTCCTATAATTCACCCCTCCACTTT,CSAHRESSYNSPLHF
TRBV20-1,.,TRBJ1-1,TRBD1,TGCAGTGCTGGACGGACAGGGGGGTCCACTGAAGCTTTCTTT,CSAGRTGGSTEAFF
TRBV7-9,.,TRBJ2-2,.,TGTGCCTTACCGCCGCGGGGGAACACCGGGGAGCTGTTTTTT,CALPPRGNTGELFF
TRBV5-4,many,TRBJ2-2,.,TGTGCCAGCAGCTTGGCTGGGGAAATCGGGGAGCTGTTTTTT,CASSLAGEIGELFF
TRBV5-1,.,TRBJ2-3,.,TGCGCCAGCAGCTTGACAGGGAACACAGATACGCAGTATTTT,CASSLTGNTDTQYF
TRBV7-8,many,TRBJ2-3,TRBD2,TGTGCCAGCAGCCCTACGGGCGGGGGGGCCCAAACAGATACGCAGTATTTT,CASSPTGGGAQTDTQYF
TRBV20-1,many,TRBJ1-1,.,TGCAGTGCTTACCATACGGCACTGGGTGAAGCTTTCTTT,CSAYHTALGEAFF
TRBV20-1,.,TRBJ2-1,.,TGCAGTGCTCCTAACTTGGCGGTTAGCTCCTACAATGAGCAGTTCTTC,CSAPNLAVSSYNEQFF
TRBV24-1,few,TRBJ2-3,.,TGTGCCACCAGTGACCCCGGGGGAGGTGGCGCAGATACGCAGTATTTT,CATSDPGGGGADTQYF
TRBV4-3,.,TRBJ2-7,TRBD1,TGCGCCAGCAGCCAAACTCCGGGACAGGGGTACGAGCAGTACTTC,CASSQTPGQGYEQYF
TRBV6-5,many,TRBJ2-5,.,TGTGCCAGCAGGAGGGGCCAGGCGGTGCCACAAGAGACCCAGTACTTC,CASRRGQAVPQETQYF
TRBV19,many,TRBJ2-1,.,TGTGCCAGTAGTACCAATCCGGCGATGAATGAGCAGTTCTTC,CASSTNPAMNEQFF
TRBV4-3,.,TRBJ2-2,TRBD1,TGCGCCAGCAGCCAAGACGGGACAGCGCCCACCGGGGAGCTGTTTTTT,CASSQDGTAPTGELFF
TRBV5-4,many,TRBJ2-3,.,TGTGCCAGCAGCTTCCCGGGGGCGCTTATAGATACGCAGTATTTT,CASSFPGALIDTQYF
TRBV3-1,few,TRBJ2-7,TRBD2,TGTGCCAGCAGCCACGGGACTAGCGGGGGTTACGAGCAGTACTTC,CASSHGTSGGYEQYF